Shown below are 15 T cell receptor beta chains from a single sample sequenced in a study of blood T cell repertoires in COVID-19. Profiled with immunoSEQ multiplex PCR; TCRdb holds only in-frame clones, not every one. The profile shows fewer than 60,000 clones, about 90% of them singletons. The specimen was peripheral blood. The receptor set was obtained from a human donor in a cohort sampled during active COVID-19.

CDR3 sequence: CASSLLVGWATGGYEQYF. The CDR3, as DNA: TGTGCCAGCAGCTTATTGGTTGGGTGGGCCACGGGGGGCTACGAGCAGTACTTC. The chain couples TRBV7-2 to TRBJ2-7; 7 bases match TRBD2. This CDR3 contains 18 residues. Germline CDR1 SGHTA, CDR2 FQGNSA. With 2 bases clipped from V and 3 bases from J, the junction kept 16 bases outside the gene matches. The entire variable domain, with the rest obtained from reference TRBV7-2 and TRBJ2-7, is as follows: GAGVSQSPSNKVTEKGKDVELRCDPISGHTALYWYRQSLGQGLEFLIYFQGNSAPDKSGLPSDRFSAERTGGSVSTLTIQRTQQEDSAVYLCASSLLVGWATGGYEQYFGPGTRLTVT.

DNA for the CDR3: TGTGCCAGCAGCTCCGTAGCGGGCGGGGGGGCAGATACGCAGTATTTT. It codes for CASSSVAGGGADTQYF. The chain joins TRBV11-2 to TRBJ2-3, with 9 bases matching TRBD2. Looked up from germline, CDR1 is SGHAT and CDR2 is FQNNGV. The V and J ends lost 4 bases and 4 bases, in that order; junction bases with no gene match: 9. The length of the CDR3 is 16 residues.

V gene TRBV4-2 combines with J gene TRBJ1-1; the D is unclear. Trimming pared 2 bases from V and 1 base from J, leaving 8 bases between. Germline loops: CDR1 LGHNA, CDR2 YNFKEQ. The CDR3 contains 14 residues. As DNA, the CDR3 is TGTGCCAGCAGCCAATTAACACCGAACACTGAAGCTTTCTTT. It encodes CASSQLTPNTEAFF.

This chain joins TRBV30 and TRBJ1-1, with 8 nucleotides matching TRBD1. Germline assignment: CDR1 GTSNPN and CDR2 SVGIG (reference sequence). The ends lost 5 bases at V and 1 base at J; junction bases unmatched: 0. This CDR3 spans 12 amino acids. The CDR3 sequence: CAWDRGNTEAFF. CDR3 sequence (DNA): TGTGCCTGGGACAGGGGGAACACTGAAGCTTTCTTT. The full variable domain, its missing parts supplied by reference TRBV30 and TRBJ1-1, is SQTIHQWPATLVQPVGSPLSLECTVEGTSNPNLYWYRQAAGRGLQLLFYSVGIGQISSEVPQNLSASRPQDRQFILSSKKLLLSDSGFYLCAWDRGNTEAFFGQGTRLTVV.

The rearrangement links TRBV9 to TRBJ2-1, with 9 bases identical to TRBD2. The CDR3 length is 18 residues. Germline lookup yields CDR1 SGDLS and CDR2 YYNGEE. V lost 1 base, J lost 7 bases, and 15 bases stayed unmatched. CDR3 loop: CASSVLAGGLRGGNEQFF. The DNA for the CDR3 is TGTGCCAGCAGCGTATTGGCGGGGGGGCTTAGAGGTGGGAATGAGCAGTTCTTC.

V and J are TRBV10-3 and TRBJ1-3; D may be TRBD1 (6 bases). Trimming removed 2 bases from V and 7 bases from J, with 12 bases in between. This CDR3 contains 14 residues. In germline, CDR1 is ENHRY, CDR2 SYGVKD. The CDR3 bases are TGTGCCATCAGTGAGGACAGGCTCCTCAACACCATATATTTT. The encoded protein is CAISEDRLLNTIYF.

The rearrangement uses TRBV10-3 and TRBJ2-5, with TRBD1 matching 7 bases. The CDR3 is 13 residues long. Germline values: CDR1 ENHRY, CDR2 SYGVKD. V gave up 10 bases and J gave up 5 bases; unmatched junction bases: 10. The CDR3 coding sequence is TGTGCCACCCAACTACAGGGGTTGGAGACCCAGTACTTC. Translating gives CATQLQGLETQYF.

V and J are TRBV19 and TRBJ1-4; weak D call: TRBD1 (5 bases). Germline V gives CDR1 LNHDA, CDR2 SQIVND (reference sequence). The CDR3 length is 18 residues. The ends were cut back, 3 bases at V and 8 bases at J, with 25 bases in the middle. The CDR3, as DNA: TGTGCCAGTAGTATGGGAGGACTCACCCGTGGGGCTCCAGAAAAACTGTTTTTT. Its translation is CASSMGGLTRGAPEKLFF. The full variable domain, rest sourced from reference TRBV19 and TRBJ1-4, is DGGITQSPKYLFRKEGQNVTLSCEQNLNHDAMYWYRQDPGQGLRLIYYSQIVNDFQKGDIAEGYSVSREKKESFPLTVTSAQKNPTAFYLCASSMGGLTRGAPEKLFFGSGTQLSVL.

The chain has TRBV15 and TRBJ1-5, with D possibly being TRBD1 (6 bases). The V and J ends lost 0 bases and 0 bases respectively, with 15 bases between them. This CDR3 comprises 18 residues. CDR1 is LNHNV and CDR2 is YYDKDF in the germline V gene (reference sequence). The CDR3, as DNA: TGTGCCACCAGCAGAGATTTTGGACAGCTATATAGCAATCAGCCCCAGCATTTT. Residues: CATSRDFGQLYSNQPQHF.

V and J are TRBV18 and TRBJ1-1; possible D gene TRBD1, 5 bases. The germline gives CDR1 KGHSH, CDR2 LQKENI. This CDR3 comprises 13 residues. Deletions cut 5 bases from V and 1 base from J, with 8 bases between. Written as DNA, the CDR3 is TGTGCCAGCTCAGTAGGACAGAACACTGAAGCTTTCTTT. Residues: CASSVGQNTEAFF. The whole variable domain, remainder taken from reference TRBV18 and TRBJ1-1, is NAGVMQNPRHLVRRRGQEARLRCSPMKGHSHVYWYRQLPEEGLKFMVYLQKENIIDESGMPKERFSAEFPKEGPSILRIQQVVRGDSAAYFCASSVGQNTEAFFGQGTRLTVV.

The chain combines TRBV24-1 with TRBJ2-1; weak D call: TRBD2 (6 bases). CDR1 and CDR2 (germline): KGHDR, SFDVKD. V was trimmed by 3 bases and J by 0 bases, leaving 11 bases between them. The CDR3 runs to 16 residues. This CDR3 reads CATSDAGTRSYNEQFF. CDR3 bases: TGTGCCACCAGTGATGCCGGGACTCGCTCCTACAATGAGCAGTTCTTC.

The CDR3 DNA is TGTGCCAGTAGTATCAGGGCCCTCCAGTCAGGGGTCCACGAGCAGTACTTC. Its protein product is CASSIRALQSGVHEQYF. The rearrangement joins TRBV19 to TRBJ2-7, with D perhaps matching TRBD1 (6 bases). Germline V gene lookup returns CDR1 LNHDA and CDR2 SQIVND (reference sequence). The V gene lost 3 bases and the J gene lost 5 bases, with 23 bases spanning the gap. CDR3 size: 17 residues.

The V gene is TRBV11-2, the J gene TRBJ2-1, with TRBD2 matching over 9 bases. The CDR3 runs to 15 residues. V shed 2 bases, J shed 9 bases, and the junction held 8 bases outside the gene matches. The germline CDR1 and CDR2 sequences are SGHAT and FQNNGV. The CDR3 nucleotides are TGTGCCAGCAGCTTACTCGCGGGGGGGCCGGGTGAGCAGTTCTTC. This sequence encodes CASSLLAGGPGEQFF.

V usage is TRBV4-1 and J usage is TRBJ2-3; D not certain. CDR1 and CDR2 (germline): MGHRA, YSYEKL. This CDR3 has 13 residues. V was cut by 1 base and J by 4 bases, with 6 bases left in between. CDR3 sequence: CASSQVAADTQYF. Here the CDR3 DNA reads TGCGCCAGCAGCCAAGTTGCGGCAGATACGCAGTATTTT.

The rearrangement joins TRBV12-3 or TRBV12-4 to TRBJ1-5; D is unclear. The length of the CDR3 is 12 residues. Trimming stripped 0 bases from V and 5 bases from J, with 2 bases between. CDR3 nucleotides: TGTGCCAGCAGTTTAGCCGATCAGCCCCAGCATTTT. It specifies CASSLADQPQHF.